This note documents a single T cell receptor (beta chain) sequence. Assay used: immunoSEQ multiplex PCR; TCRdb lists only in-frame clones, some missing. The sample includes about 190,000 clones. The CDR3 extends over 14 amino acids. Germline CDR1 reads KGHDR; CDR2 reads SFDVKD. With 4 bases removed from V and 5 bases from J, the gap between germline ends came to 11 bases. The data belong to a study of control samples from healthy donors and cancer patients. The TCR comes from a woman aged 25 to 39 in good health. The chain recombines TRBV24-1 with TRBJ1-5; D unresolved. The sequencing sample was made of blood. CDR3 loop: CATSDRGRDQPQHF. The CDR3 DNA follows: TGTGCCACCAGTGACCGAGGAAGGGATCAGCCCCAGCATTTT.